These 30 T cell receptor beta chains were all obtained from the same sample, sequenced in a study of T cells in Graves' hyperthyroidism and ophthalmopathy. It was RNA transcripts that yielded the amplified TCR beta CDR3 regions. An initial round of RT-PCR targeting the TCR CDR3 relied on the HTBI primer set. One entry per CDR3 protein, called by TCRdb with MiXCR from the multiplex PCR reads. The table has about 480,000 distinct CDR3 sequences, roughly 14% seen once. Sequenced input: blood. These receptors were taken from a woman younger than 30 with Graves' hyperthyroidism.

Many counts were recorded for this clonotype. The chain is built from TRBV7-8 and TRBJ2-3; perhaps TRBD2 as D (5 bases). Germline values: CDR1 SGHVS, CDR2 FQNEAQ. Trimming shortened V by 1 base and J by 6 bases, and 17 bases separated the two germline ends. This CDR3 is built from 16 residues. In nucleotides, the CDR3 is TGTGCCAGCAGCTTAGAATTAGCGATTTTTGTCGATACGCAGTATTTT. Residues: CASSLELAIFVDTQYF.

This clonotype was found many times. The rearrangement uses TRBV3-1 and TRBJ2-5; perhaps D is TRBD1 or TRBD2 (5 bases each). V dropped 4 bases and J dropped 5 bases, with 23 bases sitting between them. This CDR3 contains 17 residues. CDR1 and CDR2 from the germline V gene are LGHDT and YNNKEL (reference sequence). This chain's CDR3 is CASSPITRPRGFETQYF. In nucleotides, the CDR3 is TGTGCCAGCAGCCCAATCACAAGGCCGAGGGGTTTTGAGACCCAGTACTTC.

Worth noting for this clonotype: Sequence at one end of the junction differs from germline and may be a read error. This chain connects TRBV19 to TRBJ2-6; D gene uncertain. Germline CDR1 reads LNHDA; CDR2 reads SQIVND (reference sequence). The CDR3 spans 11 residues. In nucleotides, the CDR3 is TGTGCCAGTAGAGGTGCCAACATCCTGACTTTC. Residues: CASRGANILTF.

This clonotype has a count of ten or more. The gene calls are TRBV19 and TRBJ1-1; unclear D gene. This CDR3 comprises 12 residues. With 6 bases removed from V and 10 bases from J, the gap between germline ends came to 15 bases. Germline lookup yields CDR1 LNHDA and CDR2 SQIVND (reference sequence). CDR3 protein: CASSPREDGAFF. DNA of the CDR3: TGTGCCAGTAGCCCACGGGAGGACGGAGCTTTCTTT.

This clonotype has ten or more counts. V and J are TRBV5-1 and TRBJ1-2, with D maybe TRBD1 (6 bases). The CDR3 runs to 17 residues. The V end was cut by 4 bases, the J end by 4 bases, with 23 bases between. Germline V gives CDR1 SGHRS, CDR2 YFSETQ. CDR3 in amino acids: CASSRGAGDRSGYGYTF. Written as DNA, the CDR3 is TGCGCCAGCAGCCGAGGGGCAGGGGATAGAAGTGGCTATGGCTACACCTTC.

In this sample, this clonotype turned up many times. CDR3 sequence: CAWSQQGLEGYTF. The DNA for the CDR3 is TGTGCCTGGAGTCAACAGGGGTTGGAAGGCTACACCTTC. The chain couples TRBV30 to TRBJ1-2; TRBD1 matches at 7 bases. Germline V CDR1 and CDR2: GTSNPN, SVGIG (reference sequence). This CDR3 is 13 amino acids long. Trimming removed 2 bases from V and 8 bases from J; junction bases left unmatched: 8. The full variable domain, rest sourced from reference TRBV30 and TRBJ1-2, is SQTIHQWPATLVQPVGSPLSLECTVEGTSNPNLYWYRQAAGRGLQLLFYSVGIGQISSEVPQNLSASRPQDRQFILSSKKLLLSDSGFYLCAWSQQGLEGYTFGSGTRLTVV.

Ten or more counts support this clonotype. This chain uses TRBV28 with TRBJ1-2; TRBD1 agrees at 8 bases. V was pared by 2 bases and J by 1 base, with 9 bases of the junction left unmatched. The CDR3 is made up of 17 amino acids. CDR1 and CDR2 (germline): MDHEN, SYDVKM. CDR3 nucleotide sequence: TGTGCCAGCAGTTTAGTCTCAGGGGGCAGGGGTAACTATGGCTACACCTTC. The encoded protein is CASSLVSGGRGNYGYTF.

There are a few counts of this clonotype. This sequence joins TRBV7-9 and TRBJ1-2, with D possibly matching TRBD1 (5 bases). The germline V gene encodes CDR1 SEHNR and CDR2 FQNEAQ (reference sequence). The V and J ends lost 5 bases and 7 bases respectively, with 17 bases between them. This CDR3 region has 14 residues. This chain's CDR3 is CASSPGRVGFGYTF. The CDR3 DNA sequence: TGTGCCAGCAGCCCAGGGAGGGTTGGCTTTGGCTACACCTTC.

There are many counts of this clonotype. The rearrangement uses TRBV27 and TRBJ2-1, with D maybe TRBD1 (5 bases). Looked up from germline, CDR1 is MNHEY and CDR2 is SMNVEV (reference sequence). There are 16 residues in the CDR3. V gave up 4 bases and J gave up 5 bases, with 18 bases separating them. The CDR3 DNA is TGTGCCAGCAGTTCATTCCAGGGTAGAAGTGACAATGAGCAGTTCTTC. This encodes CASSSFQGRSDNEQFF.

This clonotype was recorded at least ten times. V is TRBV5-1 and J is TRBJ1-1; D ambiguous. Germline V gene lookup returns CDR1 SGHRS and CDR2 YFSETQ. This CDR3 comprises 15 residues. The V end lost 0 bases, the J end lost 0 bases, and 9 bases lay between the germline ends. The CDR3 sequence is CASSLVGVMNTEAFF. CDR3 sequence (DNA): TGCGCCAGCAGCTTGGTCGGGGTTATGAACACTGAAGCTTTCTTT.

The chain recombines TRBV6-1 with TRBJ2-7, with D possibly matching TRBD2 (5 bases). Trimming took 4 bases from V and 7 from J, leaving 14 bases between them. The germline gives CDR1 MNHNS, CDR2 SASEGT. CDR3 size: 13 residues. The chain's CDR3 is CASSVVREQEQYV. CDR3 DNA sequence: TGTGCCAGCAGTGTTGTAAGGGAGCAGGAGCAGTACGTC.

This clonotype was detected a few times. This chain links TRBV7-3 with TRBJ1-2; 8 bases line up with TRBD1. Germline V CDR1 and CDR2: SGHTA, FQGTGA. J was trimmed by 4 bases and V by 5 bases; bases with no gene match: 9. CDR3 length: 15 amino acids. The CDR3 nucleotides are TGTGCCAGCAGCCCTGGTATACAGGGGGGCTATGGCTACACCTTC. Its protein product is CASSPGIQGGYGYTF.

The J gene is TRBJ2-3, the V gene TRBV4-2, with D perhaps assigned TRBD1 or TRBD2 (6 bases each). This CDR3 is built from 15 residues. The V and J ends lost 4 bases and 8 bases respectively, with 19 bases between them. CDR1 is LGHNA and CDR2 is YNFKEQ in the germline V gene. CDR3 sequence reads: CASSLEHRAEGTQYF. CDR3 DNA sequence: TGTGCCAGCAGCCTAGAGCACAGGGCGGAGGGTACGCAGTATTTT.

Notes on this clonotype: Since the CDR3 does not end with the conserved phenylalanine or tryptophan, this likely comes from a read error. The CDR3 bases are TGTGCCAGCAGTCCGGGGTTGATGAACACTGTAGCTTTCTCT. This encodes CASSPGLMNTVAFS. The rearrangement uses TRBV7-8 and TRBJ1-1, with D unclear. The CDR3 length is 14 residues. The germline CDR1 and CDR2 sequences are SGHVS and FQNEAQ.

This clonotype was observed at least ten times. V is TRBV11-2 and J is TRBJ2-6, with 8 positions matching TRBD1. The CDR3 contains 16 residues. CDR1 is SGHAT and CDR2 is FQNNGV in the germline V gene. The J segment lost 2 bases and the V segment lost 4 bases, leaving 4 bases of the junction unmatched. The CDR3 sequence: CASSSVQGAGANVLTF. The CDR3 DNA follows: TGTGCCAGCAGCTCAGTACAGGGGGCTGGGGCCAACGTCCTGACTTTC. Full variable domain (rest looked up from reference TRBV11-2 and TRBJ2-6): EAGVAQSPRYKIIEKRQSVAFWCNPISGHATLYWYQQILGQGPKLLIQFQNNGVVDDSQLPKDRFSAERLKGVDSTLKIQPAKLEDSAVYLCASSSVQGAGANVLTFGAGSRLTVL.

The chain employs TRBV7-8 and TRBJ1-5; D is perhaps TRBD1 (5 bases). The germline gives CDR1 SGHVS, CDR2 FQNEAQ. Trimming removed 1 base at V and 4 bases at J, with 17 bases between. The CDR3 loop spans 17 amino acids. The CDR3 nucleotides read TGTGCCAGCAGCTTAGTGGGCAGGGTCGGTTCAAATCAGCCCCAGCATTTT. It specifies CASSLVGRVGSNQPQHF. The variable domain in full, completed from reference TRBV7-8 and TRBJ1-5, reads GAGVSQSPRYKVAKRGQDVALRCDPISGHVSLFWYQQALGQGPEFLTYFQNEAQLDKSGLPSDRFFAERPEGSVSTLKIQRTQQEDSAVYLCASSLVGRVGSNQPQHFGDGTRLSIL.

In its sample, this clonotype was seen a few times. Just one base apart from a much larger clone, this may be a read error. CDR3 sequence (DNA): TGTGCCAGCAGCACCGCCTTTGATACGCAGTATTTT. It codes for CASSTAFDTQYF. V gene TRBV27 combines with J gene TRBJ2-3; D unresolved. V shed 6 bases and J shed 6 bases, with 10 bases lying between them. The CDR3 extends over 12 amino acids. The germline V gene encodes CDR1 MNHEY and CDR2 SMNVEV (reference sequence).

This clonotype was observed a few times. A much larger clone is a single base away; this may be a read error. In this CDR3 the conserved last residue, phenylalanine or tryptophan, is missing, so a read error is likely. This rearrangement joins TRBV3-1 to TRBJ2-1; 11 bases are shared with TRBD2. Per germline, CDR1 LGHDT and CDR2 YNNKEL (reference sequence). The CDR3 is 15 amino acids. V was pared by 0 bases and J by 5 bases, with 0 bases of the junction left unmatched. The CDR3 DNA follows: TGTGCCAGCAGCCAAGAGACTAGCGGGGACAATGAGCAGTTCTAC. Its protein is CASSQETSGDNEQFY.

This clonotype was seen only a few times. The rearrangement uses TRBV11-2 and TRBJ2-1, with TRBD2 matching 10 bases. There are 15 residues in the CDR3. V lost 4 bases to trimming and J lost 4 bases; unmatched junction nucleotides: 4. Germline CDR1 is SGHAT and CDR2 is FQNNGV. The CDR3 loop reads CASSSQREGYNEQFF. DNA of the CDR3: TGTGCCAGCAGCTCTCAGCGGGAGGGGTACAATGAGCAGTTCTTC.

This clonotype was counted many times. V is TRBV6-6 and J is TRBJ2-2; 12 nucleotides align to TRBD1. Per germline, CDR1 MNHNY and CDR2 SVGAGI (reference sequence). The CDR3 sequence is 18 residues long. V lost 0 bases and J lost 3; bases outside the gene matches: 5. The DNA for the CDR3 is TGTGCCAGCAGTTACTCGAGGGACAGGGGGCTTTACACCGGGGAGCTGTTTTTT. Translation gives CASSYSRDRGLYTGELFF.

The CDR3 loop is CASSGLGGAVNTIYF. In DNA form, the CDR3 reads TGTGCCAGCAGCGGCCTCGGAGGTGCAGTAAACACCATATATTTT. The J gene is TRBJ1-3, the V gene TRBV9; D gene unclear. Per germline, CDR1 SGDLS and CDR2 YYNGEE. The CDR3 spans 15 residues. Between the trimmed V and J ends, which lost 3 bases and 6 bases, there was a span of 16 bases.

The gene calls are TRBV2 and TRBJ2-3, with 9 positions matching TRBD1. CDR3 size: 17 residues. V shed 2 bases and J 3 bases; nucleotides not matched to a gene: 9. Germline V gene lookup returns CDR1 SNHLY and CDR2 FYNNEI. The CDR3 DNA reads as TGTGCCAGCAGTGAAAGGCGAGGGACAGGGATTACAGATACGCAGTATTTT. Translated: CASSERRGTGITDTQYF. The complete variable domain, with remaining parts taken from reference TRBV2 and TRBJ2-3, reads EPEVTQTPSHQVTQMGQEVILRCVPISNHLYFYWYRQILGQKVEFLVSFYNNEISEKSEIFDDQFSVERPDGSNFTLKIRSTKLEDSAMYFCASSERRGTGITDTQYFGPGTRLTVL.

This chain links TRBV12-3 or TRBV12-4 with TRBJ2-3; 7 bases map to TRBD1. The V segment lost 6 bases and the J segment 2 bases; nucleotides outside the gene matches: 8. The CDR3 spans 15 residues. The chain's CDR3 is CASSLGTETTDTQYF. CDR3 DNA sequence: TGTGCCAGCAGCCTCGGGACAGAAACCACAGATACGCAGTATTTT.

This clonotype was picked up many times. The chain is built from TRBV29-1 and TRBJ2-2; 8 bases are shared with TRBD1. Germline V lookup: CDR1 SQVTM, CDR2 ANQGSEA. The J segment lost 6 bases and the V segment lost 8 bases, leaving 5 bases of the junction unmatched. The CDR3 is 12 residues long. The CDR3 here is CSTTGGPGELFF. CDR3 bases: TGCAGCACCACAGGGGGGCCCGGGGAGCTGTTTTTT.

In its sample, this clonotype was seen many times. The chain uses TRBV20-1 and TRBJ2-7; 7 bases align to TRBD1. Trimming cost V 0 bases and J 3 bases; bases outside gene matches: 5. The CDR3 sequence is 14 residues long. Germline V CDR1 and CDR2: DFQATT, SNEGSKA (reference sequence). The chain's CDR3 is CSARDRQGFYEQYF. The CDR3 DNA sequence: TGCAGTGCTAGAGATCGACAGGGTTTCTACGAGCAGTACTTC.

This clonotype showed up just a few times. The J gene is TRBJ2-7, the V gene TRBV25-1; 9 bases line up with TRBD1. From germline, CDR1 is MGHDK and CDR2 SYGVNS. This CDR3 is built from 16 residues. Trimming cost V 4 bases and J 7 bases; bases outside gene matches: 14. Here the CDR3 reads CASSALRYRGPGEQYF. The CDR3 DNA reads TGTGCCAGCAGTGCCCTAAGATACAGGGGGCCCGGGGAGCAGTACTTC.

Many counts were recorded for this clonotype. The chain joins TRBV7-8 to TRBJ1-1, with a tentative D call TRBD1 (6 bases). The V and J ends lost 4 bases and 1 base respectively, with 16 bases between them. The CDR3 contains 16 residues. Germline loops: CDR1 SGHVS, CDR2 FQNEAQ. As DNA, the CDR3 is TGTGCCAGCAGCTCGCCCGGGGGGCGGTCGAACACTGAAGCTTTCTTT. Protein product: CASSSPGGRSNTEAFF.

This clonotype has at least ten counts. The chain links TRBV20-1 to TRBJ1-1; 7 bases fit TRBD1. V lost 2 bases and J lost 4; bases outside the gene matches: 7. Germline-derived CDR1 and CDR2 are DFQATT and SNEGSKA (reference sequence). The CDR3 runs 14 residues. CDR3 nucleotide sequence: TGCAGTGCTAGAATTTGGGACAGTCCCACTGAAGCTTTCTTT. Translating gives CSARIWDSPTEAFF.

This clonotype was recorded many times. The chain uses TRBV12-3 or TRBV12-4 and TRBJ2-3; 7 bases match TRBD2. This CDR3 is built from 15 residues. Trimming took 3 bases from V and 1 from J; bases not matched to a gene: 4. The CDR3: CASSFREARTDTQYF. The CDR3 bases are TGTGCCAGCAGTTTTCGGGAGGCCCGCACAGATACGCAGTATTTT.

This clonotype was counted ten times or more. The chain employs TRBV2 and TRBJ2-3, with 10 bases aligning to TRBD1. CDR3 length: 13 amino acids. Germline-derived CDR1 and CDR2 are SNHLY and FYNNEI. V lost 8 bases and J lost 6; bases outside the gene matches: 5. As DNA, the CDR3 is TGTGCCAGCGAGGACAGGGGGGGGGATACGCAGTATTTT. It encodes CASEDRGGDTQYF.